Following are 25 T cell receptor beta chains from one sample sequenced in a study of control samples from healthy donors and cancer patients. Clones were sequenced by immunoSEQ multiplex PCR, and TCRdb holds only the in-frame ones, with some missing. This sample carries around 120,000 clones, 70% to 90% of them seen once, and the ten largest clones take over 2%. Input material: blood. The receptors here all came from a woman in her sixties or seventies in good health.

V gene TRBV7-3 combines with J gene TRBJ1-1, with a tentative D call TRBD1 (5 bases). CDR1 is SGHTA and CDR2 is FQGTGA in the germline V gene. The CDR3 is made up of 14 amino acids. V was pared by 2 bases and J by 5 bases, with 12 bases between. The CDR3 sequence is CASSLEGRRTEAFF. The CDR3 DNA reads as TGTGCCAGCAGCTTAGAGGGGAGGAGAACTGAAGCTTTCTTT.

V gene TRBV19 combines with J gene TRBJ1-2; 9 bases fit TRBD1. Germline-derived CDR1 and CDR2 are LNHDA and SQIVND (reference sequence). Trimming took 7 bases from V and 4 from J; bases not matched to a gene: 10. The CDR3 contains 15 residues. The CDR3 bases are TGTGCCAGTACATCCCGACAGGGGGATTTCTATGGCTACACCTTC. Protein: CASTSRQGDFYGYTF.

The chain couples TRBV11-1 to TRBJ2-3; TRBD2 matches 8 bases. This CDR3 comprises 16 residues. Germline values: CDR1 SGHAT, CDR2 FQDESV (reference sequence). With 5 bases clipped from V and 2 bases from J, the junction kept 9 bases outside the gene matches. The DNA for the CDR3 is TGTGCCAGCAGCCCCCCCGGCGGGGGGTCCACAGATACGCAGTATTTT. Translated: CASSPPGGGSTDTQYF.

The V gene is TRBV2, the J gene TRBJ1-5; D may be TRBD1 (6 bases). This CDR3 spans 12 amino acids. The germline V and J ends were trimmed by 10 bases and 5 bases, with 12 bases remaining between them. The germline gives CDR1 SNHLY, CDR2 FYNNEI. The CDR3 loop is CAKTGADQPQHF. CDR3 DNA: TGTGCCAAGACAGGAGCAGATCAGCCCCAGCATTTT.

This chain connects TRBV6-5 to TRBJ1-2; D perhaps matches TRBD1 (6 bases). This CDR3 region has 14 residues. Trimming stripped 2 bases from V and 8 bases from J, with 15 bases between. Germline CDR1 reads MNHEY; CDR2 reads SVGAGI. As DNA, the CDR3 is TGTGCCAGCAGTTACCTCGGGGGGCGGGAAGGCTACACCTTC. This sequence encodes CASSYLGGREGYTF.

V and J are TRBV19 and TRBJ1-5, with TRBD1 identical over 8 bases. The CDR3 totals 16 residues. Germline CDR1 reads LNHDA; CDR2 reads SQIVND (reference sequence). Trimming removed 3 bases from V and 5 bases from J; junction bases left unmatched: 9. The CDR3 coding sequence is TGTGCCAGTAGTATTCCAACAGGGGGTTTCGATCAGCCCCAGCATTTT. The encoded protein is CASSIPTGGFDQPQHF.

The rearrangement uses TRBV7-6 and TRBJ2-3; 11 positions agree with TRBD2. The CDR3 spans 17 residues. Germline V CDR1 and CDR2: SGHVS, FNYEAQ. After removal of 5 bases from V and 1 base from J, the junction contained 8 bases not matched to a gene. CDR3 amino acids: CASSPVAGGPGTDTQYF. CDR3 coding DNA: TGTGCCAGCAGCCCCGTAGCGGGGGGGCCGGGCACAGATACGCAGTATTTT.

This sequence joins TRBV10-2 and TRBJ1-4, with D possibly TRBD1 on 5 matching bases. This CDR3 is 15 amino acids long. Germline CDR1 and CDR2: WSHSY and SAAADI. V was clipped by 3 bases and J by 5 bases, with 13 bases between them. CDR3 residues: CASSDPRQLNEKLFF. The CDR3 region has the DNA TGCGCCAGCAGTGACCCCCGACAGTTGAATGAAAAACTGTTTTTT.

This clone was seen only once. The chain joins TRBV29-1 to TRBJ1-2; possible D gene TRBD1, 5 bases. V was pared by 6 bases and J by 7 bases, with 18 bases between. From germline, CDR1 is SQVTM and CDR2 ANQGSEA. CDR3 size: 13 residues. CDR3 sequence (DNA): TGCAGCGTGAACCCTGAGGGGCTGGCTGGCTACACCTTC. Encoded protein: CSVNPEGLAGYTF.

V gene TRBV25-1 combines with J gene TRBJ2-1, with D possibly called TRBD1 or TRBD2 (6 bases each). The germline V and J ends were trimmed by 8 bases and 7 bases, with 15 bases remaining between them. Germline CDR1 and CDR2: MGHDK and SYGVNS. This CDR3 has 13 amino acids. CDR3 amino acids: CASLVGGGNEQFF. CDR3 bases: TGTGCCAGCCTAGTGGGGGGCGGGAATGAGCAGTTCTTC.

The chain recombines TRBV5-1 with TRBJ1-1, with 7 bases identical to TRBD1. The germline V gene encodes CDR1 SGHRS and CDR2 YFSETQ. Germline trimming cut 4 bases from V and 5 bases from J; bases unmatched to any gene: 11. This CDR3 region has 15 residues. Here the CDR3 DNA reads TGCGCCAGCAGCGAGGGGACAGCCACGGGAACTGAAGCTTTCTTT. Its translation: CASSEGTATGTEAFF.

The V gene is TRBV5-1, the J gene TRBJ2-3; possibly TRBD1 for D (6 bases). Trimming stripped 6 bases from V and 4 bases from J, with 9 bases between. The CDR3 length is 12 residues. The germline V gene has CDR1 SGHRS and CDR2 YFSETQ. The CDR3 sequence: CASKDSSDTQYF. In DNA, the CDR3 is TGCGCCAGCAAGGACAGTTCAGATACGCAGTATTTT.

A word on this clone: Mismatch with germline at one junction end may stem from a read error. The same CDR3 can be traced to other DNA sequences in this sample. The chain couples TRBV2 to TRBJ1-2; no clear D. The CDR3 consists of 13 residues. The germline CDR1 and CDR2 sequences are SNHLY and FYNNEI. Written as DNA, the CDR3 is TGTGCCAGCAGTGAACGAACTAACTATGGTTACACCTTC. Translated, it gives CASSERTNYGYTF.

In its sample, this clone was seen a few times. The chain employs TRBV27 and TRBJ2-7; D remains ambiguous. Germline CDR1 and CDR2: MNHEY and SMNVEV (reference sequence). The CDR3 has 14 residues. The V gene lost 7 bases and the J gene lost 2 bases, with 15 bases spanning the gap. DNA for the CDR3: TGTGCCAGCACCTCCGGACGGATCCCCTACGAGCAGTACTTC. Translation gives CASTSGRIPYEQYF.

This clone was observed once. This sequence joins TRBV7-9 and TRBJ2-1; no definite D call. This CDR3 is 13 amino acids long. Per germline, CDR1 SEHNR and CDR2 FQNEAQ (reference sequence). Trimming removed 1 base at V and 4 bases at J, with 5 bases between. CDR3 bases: TGTGCCAGCAGCTTAGAGCTGTACAATGAGCAGTTCTTC. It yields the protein CASSLELYNEQFF.

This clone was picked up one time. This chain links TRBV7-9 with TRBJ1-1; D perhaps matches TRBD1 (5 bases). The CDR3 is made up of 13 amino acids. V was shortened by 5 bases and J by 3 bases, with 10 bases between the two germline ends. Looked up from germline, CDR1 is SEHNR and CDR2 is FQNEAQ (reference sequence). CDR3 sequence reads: CASSLGGDTEAFF. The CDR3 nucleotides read TGTGCCAGCAGCCTGGGGGGGGACACTGAAGCTTTCTTT.

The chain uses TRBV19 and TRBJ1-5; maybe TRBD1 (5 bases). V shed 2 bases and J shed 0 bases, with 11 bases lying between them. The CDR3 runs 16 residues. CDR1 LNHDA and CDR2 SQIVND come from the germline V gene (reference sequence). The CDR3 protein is CASSISTGHSNQPQHF. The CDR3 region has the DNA TGTGCCAGTAGTATATCAACAGGACATAGCAATCAGCCCCAGCATTTT.

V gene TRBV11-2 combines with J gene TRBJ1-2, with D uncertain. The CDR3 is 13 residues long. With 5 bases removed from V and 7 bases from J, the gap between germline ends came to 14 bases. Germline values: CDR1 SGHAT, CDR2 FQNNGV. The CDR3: CASSPTDRGGYTF. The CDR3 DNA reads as TGTGCCAGCAGCCCCACGGATCGGGGTGGCTACACCTTC.

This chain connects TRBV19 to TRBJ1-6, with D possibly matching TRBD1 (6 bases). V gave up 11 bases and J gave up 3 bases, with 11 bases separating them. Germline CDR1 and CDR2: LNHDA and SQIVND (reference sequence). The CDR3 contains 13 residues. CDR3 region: CASADSYNSPLHF. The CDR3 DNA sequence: TGTGCCTCCGCGGACAGCTATAATTCACCCCTCCACTTT.

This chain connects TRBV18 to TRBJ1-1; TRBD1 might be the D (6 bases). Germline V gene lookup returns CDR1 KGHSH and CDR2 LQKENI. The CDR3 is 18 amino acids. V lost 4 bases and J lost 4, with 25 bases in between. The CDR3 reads CASSRSGGGLLKSTEAFF. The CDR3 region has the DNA TGTGCCAGCTCACGGTCGGGGGGCGGCTTGTTAAAGAGCACTGAAGCTTTCTTT. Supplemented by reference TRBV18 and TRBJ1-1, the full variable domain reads NAGVMQNPRHLVRRRGQEARLRCSPMKGHSHVYWYRQLPEEGLKFMVYLQKENIIDESGMPKERFSAEFPKEGPSILRIQQVVRGDSAAYFCASSRSGGGLLKSTEAFFGQGTRLTVV.

This CDR3 is CASSDQGQGRYEQYF. CDR3 in DNA: TGTGCCAGCAGTGATCAGGGGCAGGGTAGGTACGAGCAGTACTTC. The rearrangement joins TRBV25-1 to TRBJ2-7; a possible D gene is TRBD1 (6 bases). The CDR3 covers 15 residues. The V end was cut by 3 bases, the J end by 4 bases, with 16 bases between. Germline assignment: CDR1 MGHDK and CDR2 SYGVNS.

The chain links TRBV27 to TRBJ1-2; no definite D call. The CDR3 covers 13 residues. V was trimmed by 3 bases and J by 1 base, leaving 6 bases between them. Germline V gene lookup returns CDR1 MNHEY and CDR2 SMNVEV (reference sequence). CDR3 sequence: CASSFRDNYGYTF. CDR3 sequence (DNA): TGTGCCAGCAGTTTTAGGGATAACTATGGCTACACCTTC.

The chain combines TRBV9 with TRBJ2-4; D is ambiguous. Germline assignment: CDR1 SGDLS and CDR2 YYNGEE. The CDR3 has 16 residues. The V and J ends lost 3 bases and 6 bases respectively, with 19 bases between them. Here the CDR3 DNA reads TGTGCCAGCAGCGCCGCAGCGACGTACGGTGGAAACATTCAGTACTTC. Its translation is CASSAAATYGGNIQYF.

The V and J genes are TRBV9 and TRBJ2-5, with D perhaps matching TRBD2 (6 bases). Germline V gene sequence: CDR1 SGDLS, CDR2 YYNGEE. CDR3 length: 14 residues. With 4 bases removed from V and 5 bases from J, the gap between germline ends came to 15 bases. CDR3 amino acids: CASSPGAGYETQYF. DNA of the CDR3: TGTGCCAGCAGCCCCGGGGCGGGGTACGAGACCCAGTACTTC.

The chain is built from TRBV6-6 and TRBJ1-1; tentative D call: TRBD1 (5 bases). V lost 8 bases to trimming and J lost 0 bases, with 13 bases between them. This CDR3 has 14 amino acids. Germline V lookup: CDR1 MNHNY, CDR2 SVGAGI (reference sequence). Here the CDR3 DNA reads TGTGCCAGCGGAATACAGGAGATGAACACTGAAGCTTTCTTT. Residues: CASGIQEMNTEAFF.